Here is one T cell receptor (beta chain) with its context. Its matching antigen is unknown. Other DNA sequences in this sample translate to the same CDR3. Germline CDR1 and CDR2: MDHEN and SYDVKM. The CDR3 totals 14 residues. The V gene lost 2 bases and the J gene lost 1 base, with 9 bases spanning the gap. The data derive from a study of shared clonotypes between healthy human individuals. The wider study: Researchers assigned three CD4 naive, three CD4 memory, two CD8 naive and one CD8 memory plate to each donor. Study observations and caveats: The naive CD4 repertoires of several donors were compared, and around 5.1% of clonotypes were shared. Clonotype sharing across donors was expected to vary with sequencing depth.

Authors' methods: For the immunoSEQ data, sequences were junction-only without quality scores, so filtering differed. Method: immunoSEQ multiplex PCR; TCRdb's copy keeps in-frame clones and lacks some. That table gives V, J and clone size, and the DNA gave D and trimming. The data contain roughly 2.4 million clones, 95% of them seen just once; the ten biggest clones take up less than 0.15%. This chain links TRBV28 with TRBJ2-7; the D gene is possibly TRBD1 (6 bases). The sequence was obtained from a young man in good health. Sequences were obtained from naive CD4+ T cells sorted from blood. As for subset: CD45RA+ positively selected. Written as DNA, the CDR3 is TGTGCCAGCAGTTTACGTCAGGGGTCCTACGAGCAGTACTTC. This encodes CASSLRQGSYEQYF.